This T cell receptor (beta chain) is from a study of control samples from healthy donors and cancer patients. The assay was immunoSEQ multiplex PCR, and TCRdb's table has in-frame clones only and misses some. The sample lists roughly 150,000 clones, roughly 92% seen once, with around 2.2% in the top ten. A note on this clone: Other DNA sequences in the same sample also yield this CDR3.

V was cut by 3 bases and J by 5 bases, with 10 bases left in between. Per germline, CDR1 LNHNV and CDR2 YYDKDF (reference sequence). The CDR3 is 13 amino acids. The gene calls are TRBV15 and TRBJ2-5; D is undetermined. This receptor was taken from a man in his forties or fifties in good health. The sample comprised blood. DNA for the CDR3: TGTGCCACCAGCAGCAGGACCTTTGAGACCCAGTACTTC. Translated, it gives CATSSRTFETQYF.